The 14 T cell receptor beta chains below come from one sample, sequenced in a study of T-cell memory formation after mild COVID-19. Each CDR3 protein gets one entry after TCRdb re-called the 5' RACE reads with MiXCR. The data show 260,000 or so distinct CDR3 sequences, about a sixth seen once. The sequenced sample consisted of PBMCs or a T cell subset sorted from them (not recorded which). The origin of the receptors is a man aged 18 to 29 who had mild COVID-19 (a few samples of this study predate the infection). Cell type and time point are not known.

This clonotype was detected once. The chain joins TRBV12-3 or TRBV12-4 to TRBJ1-2; D is ambiguous. The CDR3 contains 14 residues. The V end lost 2 bases, the J end lost 4 bases, and 11 bases lay between the germline ends. The CDR3 DNA follows: TGTGCCAGCAGTTTACGTTCGGCTGTCTATGGCTACACCTTC. This sequence encodes CASSLRSAVYGYTF.

This clonotype was recorded a few times. This chain uses TRBV5-1 with TRBJ2-5; TRBD1 is a possible D gene (5 bases). This CDR3 region has 15 residues. Germline loops: CDR1 SGHRS, CDR2 YFSETQ. Deletions cut 4 bases from V and 2 bases from J, with 15 bases between. The CDR3 DNA sequence: TGCGCCAGCAGCCCGGCGGCTCGACAGCAAGAGACCCAGTACTTC. This encodes CASSPAARQQETQYF.

The V gene is TRBV15, the J gene TRBJ2-5, with unresolved D. Trimming took 6 bases from V and 3 from J, leaving 8 bases between them. Germline CDR1 is LNHNV and CDR2 is YYDKDF (reference sequence). There are 12 residues in the CDR3. The CDR3 is CATRDGKETQYF. For the CDR3, the DNA is TGTGCCACCAGAGACGGAAAAGAGACCCAGTACTTC.

The rearrangement uses TRBV6-5 and TRBJ2-3, with 12 bases lining up with TRBD2. V was clipped by 6 bases and J by 0 bases; unmatched bases: 4. Germline CDR1 and CDR2: MNHEY and SVGAGI. The CDR3 has 16 residues. The CDR3 region has the DNA TGTGCCAGCAGCCGCGGACTAGCGGGGAGCACAGATACGCAGTATTTT. This gives the protein CASSRGLAGSTDTQYF.

This clonotype was observed a handful of times. This chain joins TRBV25-1 and TRBJ2-7, with 12 bases identical to TRBD1. From germline, CDR1 is MGHDK and CDR2 SYGVNS. The CDR3 contains 17 residues. V lost 4 bases to trimming and J lost 1 base; unmatched junction nucleotides: 8. The CDR3 region is CASSGLMGQGASYEQYV. Here the CDR3 DNA reads TGTGCCAGCAGTGGATTAATGGGACAGGGGGCATCCTACGAGCAGTACGTC.

This rearrangement joins TRBV28 to TRBJ2-1, with TRBD1 identical over 9 bases. From germline, CDR1 is MDHEN and CDR2 SYDVKM. The CDR3 is made up of 14 amino acids. Trimming cost V 8 bases and J 4 bases; bases outside gene matches: 6. The CDR3 reads CASQTGTGYNEQFF. The CDR3 region has the DNA TGTGCCAGCCAAACCGGGACAGGGTACAATGAGCAGTTCTTC.

V gene TRBV11-3 combines with J gene TRBJ2-2; TRBD2 agrees at 7 bases. There are 14 residues in the CDR3. The ends lost 6 bases at V and 7 bases at J; junction bases unmatched: 8. CDR1 and CDR2 (germline): SGHNT, YENEEA. The CDR3 sequence: CASRSSGAYGELFF. In nucleotides, the CDR3 is TGTGCCAGCAGGTCCAGCGGGGCTTACGGGGAGCTGTTTTTT.

This clonotype was found many times. The CDR3 DNA reads as TGCGCCAGCAGCCAAGAACTAGCGGAATCCTACAATGAGCAGTTCTTC. Translating it yields CASSQELAESYNEQFF. The rearrangement links TRBV4-3 to TRBJ2-1, with 8 bases aligning to TRBD2. Looked up from germline, CDR1 is LGHNA and CDR2 is YSLEER. This CDR3 region has 16 residues. Trimming cost V 0 bases and J 1 base; bases outside gene matches: 2.

This clonotype was counted between two and nine times. The rearrangement joins TRBV7-2 to TRBJ2-3; a possible D gene is TRBD1 (6 bases). CDR1 is SGHTA, CDR2 FQGNSA, per germline. This CDR3 has 14 amino acids. V dropped 4 bases and J dropped 5 bases, with 13 bases sitting between them. The DNA of the CDR3 is TGTGCCAGCAGCTGGACAGATTCTAGAGATACGCAGTATTTT. Encoded protein: CASSWTDSRDTQYF. Complete variable domain (other parts from reference TRBV7-2 and TRBJ2-3): GAGVSQSPSNKVTEKGKDVELRCDPISGHTALYWYRQSLGQGLEFLIYFQGNSAPDKSGLPSDRFSAERTGGSVSTLTIQRTQQEDSAVYLCASSWTDSRDTQYFGPGTRLTVL.

This chain uses TRBV6-5 with TRBJ1-1; 7 nucleotides agree with TRBD1. Germline CDR1 reads MNHEY; CDR2 reads SVGAGI. V trimming: 10 bases; J trimming: 8 bases; junction bases outside the gene matches: 16. The CDR3 loop spans 14 amino acids. The CDR3 DNA reads as TGTGCCACCTCCGGGGCAGGGGGGCTGACGGAAGCTTTCTTT. This encodes CATSGAGGLTEAFF.

The V gene is TRBV29-1, the J gene TRBJ1-1; D is ambiguous. Per germline, CDR1 SQVTM and CDR2 ANQGSEA. V gave up 6 bases and J gave up 0 bases, with 11 bases separating them. This CDR3 comprises 13 residues. In nucleotides, the CDR3 is TGCAGCGTGGAGCTTGGACTGAACACTGAAGCTTTCTTT. Its protein is CSVELGLNTEAFF.

This clonotype appeared many times. This chain joins TRBV6-4 and TRBJ2-3; 7 nucleotides align to TRBD2. Germline V CDR1 and CDR2: MRHNA, SNTAGT. Trimming cost V 0 bases and J 1 base; bases outside gene matches: 1. There are 15 residues in the CDR3. The CDR3 DNA is TGTGCCAGCAGTGACTCGAGCGGGGGCACAGATACGCAGTATTTT. Protein: CASSDSSGGTDTQYF.

This clonotype was seen repeatedly, ten times or more. The chain is built from TRBV7-3 and TRBJ2-1; D perhaps matches TRBD2 (6 bases). The CDR3 is 15 residues long. V gave up 2 bases and J gave up 11 bases, with 19 bases separating them. Germline V CDR1 and CDR2: SGHTA, FQGTGA. The CDR3 DNA sequence: TGTGCCAGCAGCTTATCAACCGGGAGCTATGCCAAGCAGTTCTTC. Its translation: CASSLSTGSYAKQFF.

This clonotype has a handful of counts. V is TRBV28 and J is TRBJ1-2, with 10 bases identical to TRBD1. V shed 7 bases and J 3 bases; nucleotides not matched to a gene: 11. The CDR3 runs to 16 residues. From germline, CDR1 is MDHEN and CDR2 SYDVKM. This CDR3 reads CASIPGQGILYYGYTF. The CDR3 nucleotides read TGTGCCAGCATTCCGGGACAGGGGATCCTCTACTATGGCTACACCTTC.